The rows below give T cell receptor beta chains drawn from one sample of a study of OX40 agonist ivuxolimab in advanced cancers. Some clones are missing from TCRdb's copy, which holds only in-frame ones; the method was immunoSEQ multiplex PCR. The repertoire holds more than 20,000 clones, with around three quarters as singletons. The sample consisted of CD4+ or CD8+ T cells sorted from blood, taken in a trial of the OX40 agonist ivuxolimab. The receptors originated from an adult with an advanced solid tumor such as melanoma, head and neck, liver or kidney cancer. The CDR3 runs from the conserved cysteine through the conserved F or W. The D gene is left open where the match is weak. The size entry is marked missing in some rows and otherwise reads once, few, many or a size class.

D gene	clone size	J gene	V gene	CDR3 protein	CDR3 DNA
-	once	TRBJ2-5	TRBV7-9	CASSLGVGASGTQYF	TGTGCCAGCAGCTTAGGGGTAGGGGCCTCCGGGACCCAGTACTTC
-	-	TRBJ2-1	TRBV6-6	CASSDGQKNNEQFF	TGTGCCAGCAGTGATGGACAGAAAAACAATGAGCAGTTCTTC
TRBD1	-	TRBJ1-2	TRBV7-2	CASRGQGLDGYTF	TGTGCCAGCAGAGGACAGGGGTTAGATGGCTACACCTTC
-	-	TRBJ2-7	TRBV18	CASSPPGNGGEQYF	TGTGCCAGCTCACCACCGGGGAACGGGGGCGAGCAGTACTTC
-	-	TRBJ1-3	TRBV7-9	CASTPGGGNSGNTIYF	TGTGCCAGCACCCCCGGGGGGGGGAACTCTGGAAACACCATATATTTT
-	once	TRBJ2-3	TRBV4-2	CASSQLSLSKDTQYF	TGTGCCAGCAGCCAACTGTCTCTTAGCAAAGATACGCAGTATTTT
-	once	TRBJ2-5	TRBV6-5	CASTLQETQYF	TGTGCCAGCACCCTACAAGAGACCCAGTACTTC
-	-	TRBJ2-7	TRBV5-1	CASSTDTSTYEQYF	TGCGCCAGCAGCACGGACACGTCAACCTACGAGCAGTACTTC
TRBD1	once	TRBJ2-4	TRBV6-5	CASSLQGAKNIQYF	TGTGCCAGCAGTCTACAGGGGGCCAAAAACATTCAGTACTTC
TRBD1	-	TRBJ1-1	TRBV5-4	CASSLGTGGTEAFF	TGCGCCAGCAGCTTGGGGACAGGGGGTACTGAAGCTTTCTTT
-	-	TRBJ1-4	TRBV19	CCASSIKEGGGRGEKLFF	-
TRBD1	-	TRBJ2-7	TRBV19	CASRLGQGYEQYF	TGTGCCAGCCGCCTGGGACAGGGTTACGAGCAGTACTTC
-	-	TRBJ1-2	TRBV25-1	CASSASEGRGYGYTF	TGTGCCAGCAGTGCCTCGGAGGGGAGGGGCTATGGCTACACCTTC
-	-	TRBJ1-3	TRBV6-5	CASKAVGSGNTIYF	TGTGCCAGCAAGGCGGTTGGCTCTGGAAACACCATATATTTT
-	once	TRBJ2-1	TRBV18	CASSWALRRDNEQFF	TGTGCCAGCTCGTGGGCTCTTAGAAGGGACAATGAGCAGTTCTTC
TRBD2	-	TRBJ2-3	TRBV6-5	CASSYSSGGPRTQYF	TGTGCCAGCAGTTACTCTAGCGGGGGCCCCCGTACGCAGTATTTT
TRBD1	-	TRBJ1-1	TRBV6-1	CASSRDRLNTEAFF	TGTGCCAGCAGCCGGGACAGGCTGAACACTGAAGCTTTCTTT
TRBD1	few	TRBJ1-2	TRBV30	CAWMVDRGIYGYTF	TGTGCCTGGATGGTGGACAGGGGAATCTATGGCTACACCTTC
-	-	TRBJ1-2	TRBV9	CASTPGVRGTIGDYGYTF	TGTGCCAGCACCCCAGGGGTTAGGGGTACTATTGGTGACTATGGCTACACCTTC
TRBD1	medium-sized	TRBJ1-4	TRBV19	CASSVQGAEKLFF	TGTGCCAGTAGTGTACAGGGGGCTGAAAAACTGTTTTTT
TRBD2	-	TRBJ2-7	TRBV7-3	CASSSYSGASYEQYF	TGTGCCAGCAGCTCCTATAGCGGGGCCTCCTACGAGCAGTACTTC
TRBD1	-	TRBJ1-6	TRBV10-3	CAISPGQGYLTNNSPLHF	TGTGCCATCAGCCCGGGACAGGGGTACCTTACCAATAATTCACCCCTCCACTTT
TRBD1	few	TRBJ2-2	TRBV7-3	CASSSTTGGMAGELFF	TGTGCCAGCAGCTCTACGACAGGGGGAATGGCCGGGGAGCTGTTTTTT
TRBD1	-	TRBJ2-5	TRBV19	CASSIRGILETQYF	TGTGCCAGTAGTATCAGGGGGATATTAGAGACCCAGTACTTC
TRBD1	-	TRBJ1-2	TRBV4-3	CASSQDMGQARGYTF	TGCGCCAGCAGCCAAGATATGGGACAGGCCCGTGGCTACACCTTC
TRBD1	medium-sized	TRBJ1-3	TRBV18	CASAGQGIGNTIYF	TGTGCCAGCGCGGGACAGGGTATTGGAAACACCATATATTTT
-	-	TRBJ2-7	TRBV6-1	CASSPLSRLGYEQYF	TGTGCCAGCAGCCCGCTCTCTAGGCTCGGCTACGAGCAGTACTTC
TRBD1	medium-sized	TRBJ1-1	TRBV28	CASRPGQVNTEAFF	TGTGCCAGCAGACCCGGACAGGTGAACACTGAAGCTTTCTTT
TRBD1	-	TRBJ2-5	TRBV5-1	CASSHPTGRETQYF	TGCGCCAGCAGCCACCCGACAGGGCGAGAGACCCAGTACTTC
TRBD1	-	TRBJ2-5	TRBV5-4	CASRSPGTASGETQYF	TGTGCCAGCAGATCCCCAGGGACAGCCTCCGGTGAGACCCAGTACTTC
TRBD2	-	TRBJ2-7	TRBV11-1	CASSFQGGSSYEQYF	TGTGCCAGCAGCTTTCAGGGAGGGAGCTCCTACGAGCAGTACTTC
-	few	TRBJ1-1	TRBV2	CASSETGLGNTEAFF	TGTGCCAGCAGTGAAACGGGGTTAGGAAACACTGAAGCTTTCTTT
-	-	TRBJ2-3	TRBV19	CASSIGGRVTDTQYF	TGTGCCAGTAGTATAGGGGGACGTGTAACAGATACGCAGTATTTT
-	once	TRBJ1-3	TRBV21-1	CASSIPPPRTGPPCGNTIYF	TGTGCCAGCAGCATACCTCCACCCCGGACAGGGCCCCCATGTGGAAACACCATATATTTT
TRBD1	-	TRBJ2-1	TRBV19	CASNHRGRNEQFF	TGTGCCAGTAATCACAGGGGCCGCAATGAGCAGTTCTTC
-	-	TRBJ1-1	TRBV6-6	CASTILLEAFF	TGTGCCAGCACAATCCTTCTTGAAGCTTTCTTT
-	once	TRBJ1-1	TRBV5-1	CASSFGGGGRGTEAFF	TGCGCCAGCAGCTTCGGCGGCGGTGGAAGGGGCACTGAAGCTTTCTTT
-	-	TRBJ2-2	TRBV19	CASSSREGAGELFF	TGTGCCAGTAGTAGCAGGGAGGGGGCCGGGGAGCTGTTTTTT
TRBD1	-	TRBJ1-2	TRBV6-5	CASSSRAGGASGYTF	TGTGCCAGCAGCTCACGGGCAGGGGGCGCTTCTGGCTACACCTTC
-	-	TRBJ1-2	TRBV5-6	CASSSGGEPPNYGYTF	TGTGCCAGCAGCTCCGGCGGAGAGCCCCCTAACTATGGCTACACCTTC
-	few	TRBJ1-2	TRBV29-1	CSVGPGNVVGYTF	TGCAGCGTTGGCCCCGGGAATGTGGTGGGCTACACCTTC
-	-	TRBJ1-6	TRBV6-5	CASSSGSRSPLHF	TGTGCCAGCAGTAGCGGGTCGCGTTCACCCCTCCACTTT